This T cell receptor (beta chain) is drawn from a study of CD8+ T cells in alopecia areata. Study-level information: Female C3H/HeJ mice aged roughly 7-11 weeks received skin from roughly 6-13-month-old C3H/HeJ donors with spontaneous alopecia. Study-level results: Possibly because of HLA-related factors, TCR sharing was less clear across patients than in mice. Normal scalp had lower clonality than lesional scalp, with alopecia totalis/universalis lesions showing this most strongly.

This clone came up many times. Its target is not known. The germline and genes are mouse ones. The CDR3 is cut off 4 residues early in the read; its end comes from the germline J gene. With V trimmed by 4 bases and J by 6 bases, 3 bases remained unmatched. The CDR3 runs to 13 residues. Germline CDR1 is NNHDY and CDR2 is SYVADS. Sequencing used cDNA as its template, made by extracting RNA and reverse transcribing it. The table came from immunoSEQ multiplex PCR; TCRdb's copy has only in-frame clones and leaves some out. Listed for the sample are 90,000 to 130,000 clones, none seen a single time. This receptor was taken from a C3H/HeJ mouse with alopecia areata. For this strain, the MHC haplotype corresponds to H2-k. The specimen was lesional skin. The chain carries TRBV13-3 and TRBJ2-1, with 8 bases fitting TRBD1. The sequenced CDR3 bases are TGTGCCAGCAGTCGCAGGGGGCCTGCT. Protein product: CASSRRGPA. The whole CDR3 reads CASSRRGPAEQFF.